The present T cell receptor (beta chain) was sequenced within a study of read filtering for tumor transcriptome and immune sequencing. The wider study: Whole-transcriptome libraries were prepared after DNase treatment.

In germline, CDR1 is SGHTA, CDR2 FQGNSA. The CDR3 runs to 16 residues. Molecular barcoded adaptors covering alpha/delta and beta/gamma chains were used on roughly 400 ng RNA. TCRdb recomputed calls from the reads with MiXCR, one row per CDR3 protein. The sample comprises some 40,000 distinct CDR3 sequences, less than 15% of which are singletons, and around 19% rests with the top ten. Whole-study results and caveats: Sorted CD138-negative bone marrow cells were not purified T cells.

In this sample, this clonotype turned up many times. Its antigen is unknown. A read error may explain this, as a much larger clone is one base away. This chain uses TRBV7-2 with TRBJ1-4, with 12 bases identical to TRBD1. Sequencing was performed on a population of CD138-negative cells sorted from bone marrow. The TCR sequence derives from a donor at least 40 years old with multiple myeloma. The CDR3 coding sequence is TGTGCCAGCAGCTTACTGGGGACAGGGGGCTATGAAAAACGGTTTTTT. Translating gives CASSLLGTGGYEKRFF.